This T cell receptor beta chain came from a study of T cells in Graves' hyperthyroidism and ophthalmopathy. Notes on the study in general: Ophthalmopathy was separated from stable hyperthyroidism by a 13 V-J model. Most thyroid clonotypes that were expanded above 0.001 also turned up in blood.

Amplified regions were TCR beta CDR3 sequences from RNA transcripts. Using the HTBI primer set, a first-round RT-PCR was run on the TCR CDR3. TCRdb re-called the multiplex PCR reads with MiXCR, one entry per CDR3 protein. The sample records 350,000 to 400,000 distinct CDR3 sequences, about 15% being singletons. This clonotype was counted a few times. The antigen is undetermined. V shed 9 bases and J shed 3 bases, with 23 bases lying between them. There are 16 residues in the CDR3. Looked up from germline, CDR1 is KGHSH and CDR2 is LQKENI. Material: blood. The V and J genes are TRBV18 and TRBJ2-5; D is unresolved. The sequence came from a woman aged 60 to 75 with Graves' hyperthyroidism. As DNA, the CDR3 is TGTGCCAGTACAGAGTCTTCCCTCCTCCTCAAAGAGACCCAGTACTTC. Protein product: CASTESSLLLKETQYF.